A selection of T cell receptor beta chains follows, all from one sample in a study of blood T cell repertoires in COVID-19. Only in-frame clones appear in the TCRdb table, and some are missing; sequencing was by immunoSEQ multiplex PCR. The sample carries about 140,000 clones, around nine tenths recorded once. Specimen: peripheral blood. The receptors were sampled from a man aged 50 to 59 with active or convalescent COVID-19. Both conserved end residues are part of each CDR3. D genes are given only for firm matches.

cdr3_length: 16
v_call: TRBV10-3
d_call: -
j_call: TRBJ2-1
cdr3_aa: CAISDRWEPLYNEQFF

cdr3_length: 15
v_call: TRBV4-1
d_call: TRBD2
j_call: TRBJ2-3
cdr3_aa: CASSLAGGRTDTQYF

cdr3_length: 16
v_call: TRBV7-9
d_call: TRBD2
j_call: TRBJ2-1
cdr3_aa: CASSGIAGGSGNEQFF

cdr3_length: 12
v_call: TRBV24-1
d_call: -
j_call: TRBJ2-1
cdr3_aa: CATGVLGGEQFF

cdr3_length: 16
v_call: TRBV7-9
d_call: TRBD1
j_call: TRBJ2-1
cdr3_aa: CASSPSGTGGNYEQFF

cdr3_length: 21
v_call: TRBV28
d_call: TRBD2
j_call: TRBJ2-1
cdr3_aa: CASSLPGTSGRAIRIDNEQFF

cdr3_length: 13
v_call: TRBV5-5
d_call: -
j_call: TRBJ2-7
cdr3_aa: CASSLEQSYEQYF

cdr3_length: 16
v_call: TRBV28
d_call: TRBD1
j_call: TRBJ2-5
cdr3_aa: CASSRTGTGGIETQYF

cdr3_length: 16
v_call: TRBV7-9
d_call: TRBD1
j_call: TRBJ2-1
cdr3_aa: CASTPKETGPYNEQFF

cdr3_length: 15
v_call: TRBV18
d_call: TRBD1
j_call: TRBJ1-2
cdr3_aa: CASSPVDRGGYGYTF